The TCR beta chain under discussion was sequenced for a study of blood T cell repertoires in COVID-19. Study information: The samples span acute and convalescent COVID-19 from the United States, Italy and Spain. T cells, B-cell-depleted T cells, or PBMCs supplied cDNA or gDNA.

Original methodology: Reference gene primers were amplified, and this amplification served to estimate nucleated cell counts. Method: immunoSEQ multiplex PCR; TCRdb's copy keeps in-frame clones and lacks some. V and J calls and clone size come straight from that table; D and trimming were deduced from the DNA. The table records 50,000 or so clones, 90% of them present only once. The CDR3 runs to 18 residues. V trimming: 8 bases; J trimming: 1 base; junction bases outside the gene matches: 13. Per the germline V gene, CDR1 is MNHEY and CDR2 is SMNVEV (reference sequence). The chain couples TRBV27 to TRBJ2-7, with TRBD2 matching 14 bases. The source of this sequence is a man aged 60-69 years with active COVID-19. The sample consisted of peripheral blood. The CDR3 region is CASGFSGTSGSGSYEQYF. CDR3 nucleotide sequence: TGTGCCAGCGGGTTCTCTGGGACTAGCGGGAGCGGATCCTACGAGCAGTACTTC.